This T cell receptor (beta chain) was recorded in a study of T cell responses to AZD1222 COVID-19 vaccine. Study-wide findings and caveats: Across the whole spike, CD4 TCRs peaked at regions 160-218 and 743-854. Samples come after the peak T cell response, not at day 14. The reported proportion of spike-specific TCRs targeting unmutated variant regions was nearly half.

The CDR3 has 18 amino acids. The V and J ends lost 1 base and 0 bases, in that order; junction bases with no gene match: 13. The germline V gene has CDR1 SGHRS and CDR2 YFSETQ. TCRdb keeps only in-frame clones here, not all; method: immunoSEQ multiplex PCR. The sample includes about 190,000 clones, around nine tenths of them seen just once. Notes on this clone: Its target is unknown.

Here the sequenced sample was peripheral blood, taken 28 days after the second dose of the MenACWY control vaccine. The chain employs TRBV5-1 and TRBJ2-7; 7 bases fit TRBD2. This TCR derives from an adult who received the MenACWY meningococcal vaccine as a control. The DNA for the CDR3 is TGCGCCAGCAGCTTGAGGGCGGGAGCCTCTCAAGTCTCCTACGAGCAGTACTTC. Translated, it gives CASSLRAGASQVSYEQYF.